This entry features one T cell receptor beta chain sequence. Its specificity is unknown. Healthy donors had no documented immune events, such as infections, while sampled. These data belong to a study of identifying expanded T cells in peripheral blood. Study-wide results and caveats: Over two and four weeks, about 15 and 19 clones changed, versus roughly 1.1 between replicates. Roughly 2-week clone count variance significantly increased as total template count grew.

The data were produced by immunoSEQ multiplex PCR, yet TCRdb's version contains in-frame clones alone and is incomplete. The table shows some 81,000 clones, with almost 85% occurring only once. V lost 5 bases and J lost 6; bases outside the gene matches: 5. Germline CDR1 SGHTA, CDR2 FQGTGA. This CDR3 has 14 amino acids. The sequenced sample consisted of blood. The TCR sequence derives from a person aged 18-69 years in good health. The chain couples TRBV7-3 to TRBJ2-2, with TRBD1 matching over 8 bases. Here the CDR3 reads CASSDRTGPGELFF. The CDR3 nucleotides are TGTGCCAGCAGCGACCGGACAGGGCCCGGGGAGCTGTTTTTT.